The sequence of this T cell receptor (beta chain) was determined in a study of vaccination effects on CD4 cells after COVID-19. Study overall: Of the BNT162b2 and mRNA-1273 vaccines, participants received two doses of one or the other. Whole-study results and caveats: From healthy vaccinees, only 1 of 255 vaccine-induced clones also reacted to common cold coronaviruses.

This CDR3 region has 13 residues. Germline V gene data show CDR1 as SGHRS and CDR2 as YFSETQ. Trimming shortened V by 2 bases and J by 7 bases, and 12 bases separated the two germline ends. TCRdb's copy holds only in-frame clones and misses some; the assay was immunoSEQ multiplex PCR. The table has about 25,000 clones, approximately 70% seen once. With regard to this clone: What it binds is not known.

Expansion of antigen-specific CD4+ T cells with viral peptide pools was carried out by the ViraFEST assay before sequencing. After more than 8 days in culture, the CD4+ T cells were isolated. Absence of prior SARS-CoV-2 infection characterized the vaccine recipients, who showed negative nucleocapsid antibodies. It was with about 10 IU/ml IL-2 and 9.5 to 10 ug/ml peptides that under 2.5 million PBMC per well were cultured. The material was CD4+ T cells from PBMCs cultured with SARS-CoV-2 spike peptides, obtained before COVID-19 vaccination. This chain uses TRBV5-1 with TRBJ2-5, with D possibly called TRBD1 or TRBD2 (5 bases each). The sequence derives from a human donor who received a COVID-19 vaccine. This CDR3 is CASSFGDEATQYF. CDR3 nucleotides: TGCGCCAGCAGCTTCGGGGACGAAGCGACCCAGTACTTC.